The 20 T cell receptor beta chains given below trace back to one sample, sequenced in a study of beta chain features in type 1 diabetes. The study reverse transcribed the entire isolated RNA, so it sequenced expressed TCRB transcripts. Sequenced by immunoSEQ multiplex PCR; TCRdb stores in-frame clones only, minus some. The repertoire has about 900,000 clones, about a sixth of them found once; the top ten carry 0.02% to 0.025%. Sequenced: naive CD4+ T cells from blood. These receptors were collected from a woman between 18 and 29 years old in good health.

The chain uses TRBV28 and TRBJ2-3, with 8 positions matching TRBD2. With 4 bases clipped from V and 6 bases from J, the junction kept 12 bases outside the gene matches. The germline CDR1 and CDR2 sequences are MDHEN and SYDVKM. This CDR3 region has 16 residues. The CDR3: CASSSGLVGVLDTQYF. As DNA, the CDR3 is TGTGCCAGCAGTTCGGGACTAGTGGGGGTCTTGGATACGCAGTATTTT.

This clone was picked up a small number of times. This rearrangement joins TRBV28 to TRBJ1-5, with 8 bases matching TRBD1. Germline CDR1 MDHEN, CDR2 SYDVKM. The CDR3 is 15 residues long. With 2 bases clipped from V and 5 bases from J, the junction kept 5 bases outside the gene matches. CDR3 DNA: TGTGCCAGCAGTTTAGGTCCAGGGGGCCATCAGCCCCAGCATTTT. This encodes CASSLGPGGHQPQHF.

The CDR3 loop is CASSLAGTTWDTIYF. CDR3 bases: TGTGCCAGCAGCTTAGCGGGGACCACCTGGGACACCATATATTTT. The V and J genes are TRBV7-9 and TRBJ1-3, with D maybe TRBD1 (5 bases). The CDR3 contains 15 residues. Trimming removed 0 bases at V and 8 bases at J, with 14 bases between. CDR1 is SEHNR and CDR2 is FQNEAQ in the germline V gene (reference sequence).

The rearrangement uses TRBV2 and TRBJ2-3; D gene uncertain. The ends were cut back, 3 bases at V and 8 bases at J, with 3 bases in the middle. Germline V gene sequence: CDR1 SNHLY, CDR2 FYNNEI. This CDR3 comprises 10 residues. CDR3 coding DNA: TGTGCCAGCAGTGACGGTACGCAGTATTTT. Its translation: CASSDGTQYF.

The CDR3: CASSKGLAEAYNEQFF. DNA of the CDR3: TGTGCCAGCAGTAAAGGACTAGCGGAGGCCTACAATGAGCAGTTCTTC. This sequence joins TRBV27 and TRBJ2-1; 10 bases map to TRBD2. Germline assignment: CDR1 MNHEY and CDR2 SMNVEV (reference sequence). V shed 5 bases and J 2 bases; nucleotides not matched to a gene: 6. The CDR3 runs to 16 residues.

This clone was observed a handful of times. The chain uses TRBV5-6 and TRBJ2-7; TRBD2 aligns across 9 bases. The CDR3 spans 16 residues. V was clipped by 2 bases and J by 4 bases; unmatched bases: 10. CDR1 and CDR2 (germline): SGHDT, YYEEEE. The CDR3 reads CASSFYASGLAYEQYF. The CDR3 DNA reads TGTGCCAGCAGCTTCTATGCCTCGGGACTAGCTTACGAGCAGTACTTC.

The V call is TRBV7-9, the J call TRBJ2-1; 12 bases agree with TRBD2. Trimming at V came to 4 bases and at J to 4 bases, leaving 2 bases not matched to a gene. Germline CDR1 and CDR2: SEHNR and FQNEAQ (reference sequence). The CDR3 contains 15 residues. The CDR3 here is CASSWTSGIYNEQFF. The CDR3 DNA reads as TGTGCCAGCAGCTGGACTAGCGGGATTTACAATGAGCAGTTCTTC.

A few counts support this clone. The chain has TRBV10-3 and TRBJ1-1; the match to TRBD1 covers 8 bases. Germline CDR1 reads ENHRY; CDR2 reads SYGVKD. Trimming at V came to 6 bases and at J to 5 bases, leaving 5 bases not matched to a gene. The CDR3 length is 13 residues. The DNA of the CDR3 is TGTGCCATCAGGACAGGGGTGGATACTGAAGCTTTCTTT. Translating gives CAIRTGVDTEAFF.

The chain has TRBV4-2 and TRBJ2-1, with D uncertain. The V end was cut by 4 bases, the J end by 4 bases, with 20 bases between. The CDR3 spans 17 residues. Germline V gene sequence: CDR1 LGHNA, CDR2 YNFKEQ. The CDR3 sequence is CASSPSLYPPFYNEQFF. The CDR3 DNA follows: TGTGCCAGCAGCCCTAGTCTATATCCGCCTTTTTACAATGAGCAGTTCTTC.

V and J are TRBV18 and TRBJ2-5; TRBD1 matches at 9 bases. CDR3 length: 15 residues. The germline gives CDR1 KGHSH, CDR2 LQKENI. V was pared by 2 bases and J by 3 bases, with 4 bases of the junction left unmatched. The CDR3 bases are TGTGCCAGCTCACCAACAGGGACAGGGAAAGAGACCCAGTACTTC. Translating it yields CASSPTGTGKETQYF.

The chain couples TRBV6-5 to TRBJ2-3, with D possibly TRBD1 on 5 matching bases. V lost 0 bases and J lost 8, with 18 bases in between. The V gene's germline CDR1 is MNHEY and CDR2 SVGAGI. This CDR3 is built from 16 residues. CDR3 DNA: TGTGCCAGCAGTTACTCGAACGTCTGGGGCTCGGGTACGCAGTATTTT. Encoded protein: CASSYSNVWGSGTQYF.

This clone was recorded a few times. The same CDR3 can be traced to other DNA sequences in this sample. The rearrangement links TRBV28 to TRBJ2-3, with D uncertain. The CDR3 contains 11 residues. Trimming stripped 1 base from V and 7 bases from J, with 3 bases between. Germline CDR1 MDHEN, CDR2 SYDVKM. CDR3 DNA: TGTGCCAGCAGTTTATCTAATACGCAGTATTTT. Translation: CASSLSNTQYF.

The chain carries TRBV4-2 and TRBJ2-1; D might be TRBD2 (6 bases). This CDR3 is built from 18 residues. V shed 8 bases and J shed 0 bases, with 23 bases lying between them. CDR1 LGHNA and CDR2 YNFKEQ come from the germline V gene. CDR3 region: CASGKVMAGWSSYNEQFF. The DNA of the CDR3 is TGTGCCAGCGGAAAGGTTATGGCGGGATGGAGCTCCTACAATGAGCAGTTCTTC.

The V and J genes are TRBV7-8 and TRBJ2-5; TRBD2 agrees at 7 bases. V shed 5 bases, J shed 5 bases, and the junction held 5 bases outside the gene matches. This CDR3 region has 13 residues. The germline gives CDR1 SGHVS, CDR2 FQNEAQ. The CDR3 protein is CASSPELAETQYF. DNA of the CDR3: TGTGCCAGCAGCCCAGAACTAGCGGAGACCCAGTACTTC. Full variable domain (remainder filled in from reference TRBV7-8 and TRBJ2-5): GAGVSQSPRYKVAKRGQDVALRCDPISGHVSLFWYQQALGQGPEFLTYFQNEAQLDKSGLPSDRFFAERPEGSVSTLKIQRTQQEDSAVYLCASSPELAETQYFGPGTRLLVL.

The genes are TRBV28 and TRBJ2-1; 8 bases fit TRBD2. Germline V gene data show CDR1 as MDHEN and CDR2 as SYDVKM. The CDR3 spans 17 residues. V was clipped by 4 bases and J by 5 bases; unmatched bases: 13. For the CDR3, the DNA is TGTGCCAGCAGTTCTCTCGGACTAGCCCAACCCCACAATGAGCAGTTCTTC. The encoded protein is CASSSLGLAQPHNEQFF.

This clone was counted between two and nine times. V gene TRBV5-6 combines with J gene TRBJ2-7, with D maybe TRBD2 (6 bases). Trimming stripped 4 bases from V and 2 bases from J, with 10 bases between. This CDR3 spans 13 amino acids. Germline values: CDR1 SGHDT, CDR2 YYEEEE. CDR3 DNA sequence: TGTGCCAGCAGCGGAGGACTAACCTACGAGCAGTACTTC. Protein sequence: CASSGGLTYEQYF.

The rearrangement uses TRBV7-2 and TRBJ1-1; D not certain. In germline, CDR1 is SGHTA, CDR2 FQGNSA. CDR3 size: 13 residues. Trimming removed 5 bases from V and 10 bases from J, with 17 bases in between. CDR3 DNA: TGTGCCAGCAGCCCAGACGCCCTAGTAGCAGCTTTCTTT. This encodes CASSPDALVAAFF.

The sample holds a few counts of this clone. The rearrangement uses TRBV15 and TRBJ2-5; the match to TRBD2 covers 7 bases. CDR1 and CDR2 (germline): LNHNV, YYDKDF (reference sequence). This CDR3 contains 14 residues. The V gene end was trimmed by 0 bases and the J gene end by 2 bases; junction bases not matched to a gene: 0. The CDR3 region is CATSRDSGQETQYF. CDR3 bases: TGTGCCACCAGCAGAGATAGCGGGCAAGAGACCCAGTACTTC.

In DNA, the CDR3 is TGTGCCAGTACGAGGGGGCGGGTCACTAATGAAAAACTGTTTTTT. Amino acid sequence: CASTRGRVTNEKLFF. The J gene is TRBJ1-4, the V gene TRBV19; 7 bases fit TRBD1. The germline CDR1 and CDR2 sequences are LNHDA and SQIVND (reference sequence). The length of the CDR3 is 15 residues. Trimming took 7 bases from V and 2 from J; bases not matched to a gene: 7. Together with reference TRBV19 and TRBJ1-4, the CDR3 gives the full variable domain: DGGITQSPKYLFRKEGQNVTLSCEQNLNHDAMYWYRQDPGQGLRLIYYSQIVNDFQKGDIAEGYSVSREKKESFPLTVTSAQKNPTAFYLCASTRGRVTNEKLFFGSGTQLSVL.

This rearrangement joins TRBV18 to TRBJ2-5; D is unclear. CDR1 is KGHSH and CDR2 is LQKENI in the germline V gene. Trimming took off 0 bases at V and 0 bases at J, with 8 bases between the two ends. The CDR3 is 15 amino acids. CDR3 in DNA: TGTGCCAGCTCACCACCAGGGTCCAACCAAGAGACCCAGTACTTC. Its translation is CASSPPGSNQETQYF.